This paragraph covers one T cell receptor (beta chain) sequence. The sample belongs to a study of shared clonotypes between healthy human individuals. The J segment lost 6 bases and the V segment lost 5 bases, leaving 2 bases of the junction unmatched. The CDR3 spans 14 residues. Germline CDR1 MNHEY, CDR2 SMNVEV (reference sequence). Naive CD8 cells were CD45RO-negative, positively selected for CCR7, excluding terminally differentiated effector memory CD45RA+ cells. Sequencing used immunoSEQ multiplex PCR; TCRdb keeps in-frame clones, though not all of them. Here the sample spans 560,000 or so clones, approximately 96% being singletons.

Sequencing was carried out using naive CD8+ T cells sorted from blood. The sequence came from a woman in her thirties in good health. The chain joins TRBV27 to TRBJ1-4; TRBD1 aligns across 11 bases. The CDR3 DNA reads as TGTGCCAGCAGTGTGGGACAGGGGGATGAAAAACTGTTTTTT. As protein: CASSVGQGDEKLFF.